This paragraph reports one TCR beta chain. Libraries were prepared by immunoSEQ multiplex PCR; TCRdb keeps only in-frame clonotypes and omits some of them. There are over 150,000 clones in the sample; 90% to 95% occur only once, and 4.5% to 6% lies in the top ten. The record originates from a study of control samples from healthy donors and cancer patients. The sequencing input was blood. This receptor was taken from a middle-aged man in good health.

In nucleotides, the CDR3 is TGCGCCAGCAGCTGGGAACGGGACAGAGCCTACAATGAGCAGTTCTTC. As protein: CASSWERDRAYNEQFF. The chain combines TRBV5-1 with TRBJ2-1; 7 nucleotides match TRBD1. The CDR3 totals 16 residues. Germline loops: CDR1 SGHRS, CDR2 YFSETQ. The trim removed 3 bases at V and 2 bases at J, leaving 8 bases unmatched.